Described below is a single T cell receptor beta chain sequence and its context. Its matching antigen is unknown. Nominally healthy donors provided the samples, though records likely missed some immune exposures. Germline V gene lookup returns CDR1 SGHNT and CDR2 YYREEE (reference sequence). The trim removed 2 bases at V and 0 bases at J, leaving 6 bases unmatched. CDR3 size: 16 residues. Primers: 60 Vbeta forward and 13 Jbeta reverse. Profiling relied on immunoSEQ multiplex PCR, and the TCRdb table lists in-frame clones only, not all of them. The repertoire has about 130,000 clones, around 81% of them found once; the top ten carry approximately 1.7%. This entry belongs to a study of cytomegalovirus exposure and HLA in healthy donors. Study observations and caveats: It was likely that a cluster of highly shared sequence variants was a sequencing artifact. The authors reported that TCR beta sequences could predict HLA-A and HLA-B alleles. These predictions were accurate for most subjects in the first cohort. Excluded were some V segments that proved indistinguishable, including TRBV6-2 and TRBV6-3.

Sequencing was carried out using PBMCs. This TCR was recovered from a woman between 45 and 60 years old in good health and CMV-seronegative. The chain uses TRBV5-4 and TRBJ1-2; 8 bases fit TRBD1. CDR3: CASSFGTGLANYGYTF. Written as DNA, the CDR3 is TGTGCCAGCAGCTTTGGGACAGGCCTAGCTAACTATGGCTACACCTTC.